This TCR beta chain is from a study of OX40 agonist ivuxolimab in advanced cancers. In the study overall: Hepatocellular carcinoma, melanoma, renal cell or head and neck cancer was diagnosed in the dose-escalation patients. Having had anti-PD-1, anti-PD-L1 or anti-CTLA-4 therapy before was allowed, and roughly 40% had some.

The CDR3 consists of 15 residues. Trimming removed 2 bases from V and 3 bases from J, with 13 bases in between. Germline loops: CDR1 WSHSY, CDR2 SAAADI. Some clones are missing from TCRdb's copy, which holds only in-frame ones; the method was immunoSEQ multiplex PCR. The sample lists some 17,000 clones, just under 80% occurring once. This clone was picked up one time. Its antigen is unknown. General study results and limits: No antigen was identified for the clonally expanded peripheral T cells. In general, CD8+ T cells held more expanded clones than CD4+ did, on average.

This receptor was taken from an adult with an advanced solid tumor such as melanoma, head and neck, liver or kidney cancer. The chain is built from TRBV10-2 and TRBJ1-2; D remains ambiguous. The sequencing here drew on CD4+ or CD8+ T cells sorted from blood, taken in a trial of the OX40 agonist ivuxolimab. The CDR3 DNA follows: TGCGCCAGCAGTGAGATCAGACCGGTGGACTATGGCTACACCTTC. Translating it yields CASSEIRPVDYGYTF.